The 8 T cell receptor beta chains below come from one sample, sequenced in a study of OX40 agonist ivuxolimab in advanced cancers. Sequencing was performed with immunoSEQ multiplex PCR; in TCRdb, only in-frame clones are kept and a portion is missing. This sample has tens of thousands of clones; roughly 86% occur once, and the top ten carry under 0.85%. This specimen consisted of CD4+ or CD8+ T cells sorted from blood, obtained in a trial of the OX40 agonist ivuxolimab. The receptors derive from an adult with an advanced solid tumor such as melanoma, head and neck, liver or kidney cancer.

The gene calls are TRBV11-2 and TRBJ2-2; D is uncertain. Trimming removed 7 bases at V and 2 bases at J, with 11 bases between. Germline CDR1 and CDR2: SGHAT and FQNNGV. The CDR3 length is 14 residues. CDR3 DNA sequence: TGTGCCAGCAAAGAGGTTTTAAACACCGGGGAGCTGTTTTTT. As protein: CASKEVLNTGELFF.

The chain employs TRBV5-1 and TRBJ2-3; 9 bases align to TRBD2. The J segment lost 6 bases and the V segment lost 3 bases, leaving 8 bases of the junction unmatched. CDR3 size: 15 residues. CDR1 is SGHRS and CDR2 is YFSETQ in the germline V gene. The CDR3 bases are TGCGCCAGCAGCTCCGTAGCGGGAGAATCTGATACGCAGTATTTT. Its translation is CASSSVAGESDTQYF.

The rearrangement joins TRBV7-8 to TRBJ2-3; D ambiguous. Germline values: CDR1 SGHVS, CDR2 FQNEAQ. The CDR3 consists of 15 residues. V was cut by 2 bases and J by 2 bases, with 11 bases left in between. The CDR3 nucleotides read TGTGCCAGCAGCTTATTCTCGTCTCTCACAGATACGCAGTATTTT. Amino acids: CASSLFSSLTDTQYF.

The chain is built from TRBV11-2 and TRBJ2-6; D not resolved. Trimming cost V 5 bases and J 0 bases, with 5 bases left between them. Germline V gives CDR1 SGHAT, CDR2 FQNNGV. The CDR3 consists of 14 residues. Here the CDR3 reads CASSPNSGANVLTF. The CDR3 DNA reads as TGTGCCAGCAGCCCGAACTCTGGGGCCAACGTCCTGACTTTC.

This chain uses TRBV7-9 with TRBJ1-1, with TRBD1 identical over 7 bases. The CDR3 runs 13 residues. V gave up 4 bases and J gave up 9 bases; unmatched junction bases: 8. Per germline, CDR1 SEHNR and CDR2 FQNEAQ (reference sequence). This CDR3 is CASSYDRAVQAFF. The CDR3 bases are TGTGCCAGCAGCTATGACAGGGCTGTACAAGCTTTCTTT.

This chain uses TRBV4-3 with TRBJ1-5; D is ambiguous. V dropped 0 bases and J dropped 0 bases, with 6 bases sitting between them. This CDR3 region has 15 residues. Germline V gives CDR1 LGHNA, CDR2 YSLEER. CDR3 sequence: CASSQDLDSNQPQHF. Written as DNA, the CDR3 is TGCGCCAGCAGCCAAGATTTGGATAGCAATCAGCCCCAGCATTTT.

The chain's CDR3 is CASSRDGLGKNIQYF. In nucleotides, the CDR3 is TGTGCCAGCAGCCGCGACGGGCTAGGCAAAAACATTCAGTACTTC. This chain uses TRBV28 with TRBJ2-4; unclear D gene. This CDR3 has 15 residues. Germline CDR1 reads MDHEN; CDR2 reads SYDVKM. Trimming took 6 bases from V and 3 from J, leaving 15 bases between them. Using reference TRBV28 and TRBJ2-4 for the parts outside the CDR3, the full variable domain is DVKVTQSSRYLVKRTGEKVFLECVQDMDHENMFWYRQDPGLGLRLIYFSYDVKMKEKGDIPEGYSVSREKKERFSLILESASTNQTSMYLCASSRDGLGKNIQYFGAGTRLSVL.

The V call is TRBV27, the J call TRBJ2-7; D uncertain. The CDR3 extends over 13 amino acids. Germline lookup yields CDR1 MNHEY and CDR2 SMNVEV (reference sequence). Trimming pared 10 bases from V and 5 bases from J, leaving 18 bases between. The DNA of the CDR3 is TGTGCCATCAAAGGAGCAGGAAGGGACGAGCAGTACTTC. Its translation: CAIKGAGRDEQYF.